Presented here are 14 T cell receptor beta chains from one specimen sequenced in a study of blood T cells in healthy people across ages. Combining a sample-barcoded 5' primer with a J-beta primer mix, a second PCR ran for 7 to 11 cycles. TCRdb reprocessed the 5' RACE reads with MiXCR, giving one entry per CDR3 protein. The sample yields more than 900,000 distinct CDR3 sequences, approximately 25% seen once. The same data also went into a second study, on T cells of mothers and their children.

Sample: blood. These receptors all stem from a girl between 2 and 10 years old in good health.

The rearrangement links TRBV15 to TRBJ2-1; perhaps D is TRBD1 or TRBD2 (6 bases each). CDR1 and CDR2 (germline): LNHNV, YYDKDF (reference sequence). With 0 bases removed from V and 8 bases from J, the gap between germline ends came to 11 bases. This CDR3 has 14 amino acids. For the CDR3, the DNA is TGTGCCACCAGCAGAGATCCGGGGGCGTATGAGCAGTTCTTC. Its protein is CATSRDPGAYEQFF.

This chain links TRBV7-9 with TRBJ1-4; 7 nucleotides align to TRBD1. CDR3 size: 16 residues. Trimming removed 6 bases from V and 8 bases from J; junction bases left unmatched: 15. In germline, CDR1 is SEHNR, CDR2 FQNEAQ (reference sequence). The CDR3 DNA is TGTGCCAGCAGTCATCCCCGTGGACAGGTTGTCGAAAAACTGTTTTTT. Protein sequence: CASSHPRGQVVEKLFF. The full variable domain, its missing parts supplied by reference TRBV7-9 and TRBJ1-4, is DTGVSQNPRHKITKRGQNVTFRCDPISEHNRLYWYRQTLGQGPEFLTYFQNEAQLEKSRLLSDRFSAERPKGSFSTLEIQRTEQGDSAMYLCASSHPRGQVVEKLFFGSGTQLSVL.

The V and J genes are TRBV29-1 and TRBJ2-7; 16 bases are shared with TRBD2. The assigned J gene may be wrong: the sequence end matches TRBJ2-1 better. Per germline, CDR1 SQVTM and CDR2 ANQGSEA. The CDR3 runs 16 residues. This chain's CDR3 is CSVGGTSGRAANEQFF. As DNA, the CDR3 is TGCAGCGTTGGGGGGACTAGCGGGAGGGCCGCGAATGAGCAGTTCTTC.

This clonotype has more than one count but fewer than ten. This CDR3 fails to terminate in the conserved phenylalanine or tryptophan, so it likely reflects a read error. This chain joins TRBV11-3 and TRBJ2-5, with D uncertain. Per the germline V gene, CDR1 is SGHNT and CDR2 is YENEEA. V lost 2 bases and J 5 bases, leaving 9 bases between the germline ends. The CDR3 is 13 amino acids. The CDR3 loop reads CASSLRSLETQYL. CDR3 DNA: TGTGCCAGCAGCTTAAGGTCTCTGGAGACCCAGTACCTC.

The V and J genes are TRBV28 and TRBJ2-5; 7 bases fit TRBD2. Germline CDR1 is MDHEN and CDR2 is SYDVKM. The V segment lost 0 bases and the J segment 3 bases; nucleotides outside the gene matches: 4. The CDR3 has 15 residues. The CDR3 nucleotides are TGTGCCAGCAGTTTATGGTGGACTAGAAAAGAGACCCAGTACTTC. Its translation is CASSLWWTRKETQYF.

This chain connects TRBV10-2 to TRBJ1-2; D uncertain. The CDR3 length is 16 residues. V was trimmed by 4 bases and J by 6 bases, leaving 21 bases between them. The germline V gene has CDR1 WSHSY and CDR2 SAAADI. The CDR3 sequence: CASSVSSDPSFHGYTF. The CDR3 bases are TGCGCCAGCAGTGTGTCGTCGGACCCCTCCTTCCATGGCTACACCTTC.

V and J are TRBV12-3 or TRBV12-4 and TRBJ2-7; D is unclear. The CDR3 covers 11 residues. Trimming pared 7 bases from V and 12 bases from J, leaving 16 bases between. CDR3 bases: TGTGCCAGCAAGACGGTAGGCCTAACGTACTTC. Its protein is CASKTVGLTYF.

The table lists this clonotype with a few counts. This chain joins TRBV7-9 and TRBJ2-2; 9 bases align to TRBD2. CDR1 is SEHNR and CDR2 is FQNEAQ in the germline V gene (reference sequence). The J segment lost 3 bases and the V segment lost 5 bases, leaving 7 bases of the junction unmatched. The CDR3 has 16 residues. The CDR3 region is CASSGKREEDTGELFF. The CDR3 DNA follows: TGTGCCAGCAGCGGGAAGCGGGAGGAAGACACCGGGGAGCTGTTTTTT.

There are a few counts of this clonotype. This chain links TRBV28 with TRBJ2-7; TRBD1 matches at 7 bases. The CDR3 sequence is 15 residues long. CDR1 and CDR2 (germline): MDHEN, SYDVKM. V lost 4 bases and J lost 1; bases outside the gene matches: 7. For the CDR3, the DNA is TGTGCCAGCAGTTCAGACCGGGACAGTTCCTACGAGCAGTACTTC. This encodes CASSSDRDSSYEQYF.

Ten or more counts support this clonotype. The chain links TRBV7-8 to TRBJ2-5, with 8 bases aligning to TRBD2. This CDR3 region has 17 residues. The V segment lost 2 bases and the J segment 1 base; nucleotides outside the gene matches: 9. Germline CDR1 and CDR2: SGHVS and FQNEAQ. The CDR3: CASSLFDLAGFQETQYF. DNA for the CDR3: TGTGCCAGCAGCTTATTTGATCTAGCGGGCTTCCAAGAGACCCAGTACTTC.

The chain couples TRBV20-1 to TRBJ2-7; D is possibly TRBD2 (7 bases). The CDR3 is 12 amino acids. Germline lookup yields CDR1 DFQATT and CDR2 SNEGSKA (reference sequence). V lost 6 bases to trimming and J lost 5 bases, with 14 bases between them. CDR3 sequence reads: CSAPGRGNEQYF. The CDR3 DNA reads TGCAGTGCGCCGGGGAGGGGGAACGAGCAGTACTTC.

CDR3 loop: CSVEEGQSPYEQYF. The CDR3 DNA follows: TGCAGCGTTGAAGAGGGCCAGAGCCCCTACGAGCAGTACTTC. The rearrangement uses TRBV29-1 and TRBJ2-7; no clear D. This CDR3 is built from 14 residues. The V gene's germline CDR1 is SQVTM and CDR2 ANQGSEA. The ends were cut back, 0 bases at V and 2 bases at J, with 11 bases in the middle.

The chain uses TRBV6-5 and TRBJ2-5; D is unresolved. The J call may be mistaken, given a closer DNA end match to TRBJ2-7. This CDR3 spans 17 amino acids. CDR1 is MNHEY, CDR2 SVGAGI, per germline. CDR3 sequence reads: CASSYTYTASSSYEQYF. Written as DNA, the CDR3 is TGTGCCAGCAGTTACACATATACAGCTTCAAGCTCCTACGAGCAGTACTTC.

This clonotype was observed a handful of times. V usage is TRBV20-1 and J usage is TRBJ1-1; D call uncertain. The CDR3 is 13 residues long. Germline CDR1 DFQATT, CDR2 SNEGSKA (reference sequence). The V end lost 5 bases, the J end lost 6 bases, and 16 bases lay between the germline ends. CDR3 protein: CSAARGKSSEAFF. CDR3 nucleotide sequence: TGCAGTGCTGCTCGGGGTAAATCCTCTGAAGCTTTCTTT.